What follows is one TCR beta chain and its context. Antigen specificity is unknown. Germline trimming cut 5 bases from V and 8 bases from J; bases unmatched to any gene: 12. This CDR3 has 16 residues. Germline loops: CDR1 LNHDA, CDR2 SQIVND (reference sequence). This entry comes from a study of T cell responses to AZD1222 COVID-19 vaccine. The study's findings and limits: A reported finding is that nearly half of spike-specific TCRs target unmutated variant regions. A rise in Spike-specific TCR breadth and depth followed two AZD1222 doses. Donors, mostly white British, included more females; clonal diversity was possibly underestimated. Samples come after the peak T cell response, not at day 14.

Assay: immunoSEQ multiplex PCR; the TCRdb copy retains only in-frame clones and omits some. There are more than 140,000 clones in the sample; approximately 95% occur only once, and 0.91% lies in the top ten. The chain recombines TRBV19 with TRBJ2-1; 10 bases are shared with TRBD2. The clonotype was recovered from an adult in good health. The specimen comprised peripheral blood, sampled on day 0 of MenACWY control vaccination. The CDR3, as DNA: TGTGCCAGTAGTCAGGGGGGACTAGCGTTACTCCATGAGCAGTTCTTC. Protein product: CASSQGGLALLHEQFF.